This T cell receptor (beta chain) was sequenced for a study of blood T cells in healthy people across ages. Study overall: About one barcoded TCR beta cDNA was captured per two T cells. Broader study findings: Long-lived donors had more naive CD4+ cells and higher diversity than aged donors.

Regarding this clonotype: Its specificity is unknown.

A J-beta primer mix and a sample-barcoded 5' primer were used in a second PCR of about 7 to 12 cycles. Every single cDNA molecule received a tag from a template-switch adaptor with 12 random nucleotides. Each of the samples gave a minimum of 3 million paired-end reads that contained CDR3. MiXCR was run by TCRdb on the 5' RACE reads, yielding one entry per CDR3 protein. The repertoire holds 650,000 to 1,000,000 distinct CDR3 sequences, with roughly 46% as singletons. CDR3 size: 15 residues. V was clipped by 5 bases and J by 3 bases, with 17 bases between them. Germline V gene sequence: CDR1 SGHTA, CDR2 FQGNSA.

The chain couples TRBV7-2 to TRBJ2-7; possibly TRBD1 or TRBD2 for D (6 bases each). Source material: blood. This receptor was identified in a man at least 80 years old in good health. CDR3: CASSPSLGGNYEQYF. The CDR3 DNA reads TGTGCCAGCAGCCCTTCGCTCGGGGGCAACTACGAGCAGTACTTC.